The next 4 T cell receptor beta chains were all read from a single sample in a study of tumor-infiltrating lymphocytes in primary liver carcinoma. Total RNA amounting to 500 ng was the source from which TCR beta cDNA was made with a constant-region primer. A slightly modified ARM-PCR protocol with three nested multiplex PCR rounds produced these TCR beta libraries. Each of the first two PCR rounds ran about 9 cycles with TRBV1-TRBV30 forward and C-beta reverse primers. A single record per CDR3 protein comes from TCRdb applying MiXCR to the multiplex PCR reads. The sample carries about 310,000 distinct CDR3 sequences, almost 60% recorded once. Germline DNA was also extracted, while the blood RNA originated from unsorted whole blood. The sample was peripheral blood. Receptors were obtained from a woman aged 25 to 45 with primary liver carcinoma and hepatitis B virus infection.

As regards this clonotype: Lacking the conserved final phenylalanine or tryptophan, this CDR3 likely reflects a read error. V gene TRBV12-3 or TRBV12-4 combines with J gene TRBJ1-5, with 7 bases matching TRBD1. The CDR3 is made up of 14 amino acids. The trim removed 5 bases at V and 7 bases at J, leaving 8 bases unmatched. In DNA, the CDR3 is TGTGCCAGCAGTACTGACAGGGTAGGCCAGCCCCAGCATCTT. The encoded protein is CASSTDRVGQPQHL.

The V gene is TRBV11-2, the J gene TRBJ2-3; TRBD2 aligns across 8 bases. Trimming took 2 bases from V and 7 from J; bases not matched to a gene: 14. CDR1 SGHAT and CDR2 FQNNGV come from the germline V gene. This CDR3 contains 17 residues. The CDR3 is CASSLNSGIYPTNTQYF. The CDR3 DNA reads as TGTGCCAGCAGCTTAAATAGCGGGATCTATCCTACAAATACGCAGTATTTT.

V is TRBV24-1 and J is TRBJ2-1, with D perhaps matching TRBD2 (6 bases). V lost 0 bases to trimming and J lost 2 bases, with 13 bases between them. This CDR3 region has 17 residues. Germline V gene data show CDR1 as KGHDR and CDR2 as SFDVKD. CDR3 residues: CATSDLPRTNTYNEQFF. CDR3 DNA: TGTGCCACCAGTGATTTGCCCCGGACTAACACCTACAATGAGCAGTTCTTC.

In the case of this clonotype: An end of the junction does not agree with germline; a read error may underlie this. CDR3 in DNA: TGTGCCAACAACCCCGATCCCCAATTGAACACCAGGGAGCTGTTTTTT. Translation gives CANNPDPQLNTRELFF. The rearrangement joins TRBV11-2 to TRBJ2-2; D is uncertain. This CDR3 region has 16 residues. In germline, CDR1 is SGHAT, CDR2 FQNNGV.